These T cell receptor beta chains were read from a single sample in a study of blood T cell repertoires in COVID-19. The protocol was immunoSEQ multiplex PCR, while the TCRdb copy is restricted to in-frame clones and leaves out a portion. The data show some 200,000 clones, over 70% seen once. The sequenced sample consisted of peripheral blood. The receptors stem from a woman aged 70-85 years with acute or convalescent COVID-19. CDR3s include the opening cysteine and the closing phenylalanine or tryptophan. Fields, in order: CDR3 length, clone size, V gene, J gene, D gene, CDR3 protein, CDR3 DNA. A D gene is named only where the DNA matches it firmly. Only some rows state a clone size, as once, few, many or a class for expanded clones.

CDR3 length: 14
clone size: .
V gene: TRBV6-5
J gene: TRBJ1-4
D gene: TRBD1
CDR3 protein: CASSRRGVNEKLFF
CDR3 DNA: TGTGCCAGCAGCCGCAGGGGGGTGAATGAAAAACTGTTTTTT

CDR3 length: 13
clone size: .
V gene: TRBV3-1/TRBV3-2
J gene: TRBJ2-3
D gene: .
CDR3 protein: CASSQFRRDTQYF
CDR3 DNA: TGTGCCAGCAGCCAATTCAGGAGGGATACGCAGTATTTT

CDR3 length: 17
clone size: .
V gene: TRBV9
J gene: TRBJ2-2
D gene: .
CDR3 protein: CASSVGPRGTNTGELFF
CDR3 DNA: TGTGCCAGCAGCGTAGGTCCCAGGGGAACGAACACCGGGGAGCTGTTTTTT

CDR3 length: 15
clone size: few
V gene: TRBV3-1/TRBV3-2
J gene: TRBJ2-1
D gene: TRBD2
CDR3 protein: CASRVTSGGAGEQFF
CDR3 DNA: TGTGCCAGCAGAGTGACTAGCGGGGGGGCGGGTGAGCAGTTCTTC

CDR3 length: 14
clone size: few
V gene: TRBV3-1/TRBV3-2
J gene: TRBJ1-1
D gene: .
CDR3 protein: CASSRETQGTEAFF
CDR3 DNA: TGTGCCAGCAGCCGAGAAACCCAGGGGACTGAAGCTTTCTTT

CDR3 length: 11
clone size: .
V gene: TRBV1
J gene: TRBJ2-3
D gene: .
CDR3 protein: CDLTHADTQYF
CDR3 DNA: TGCGACTTGACGCACGCAGATACGCAGTATTTT

CDR3 length: 15
clone size: .
V gene: TRBV30
J gene: TRBJ1-6
D gene: .
CDR3 protein: CAIAAMGALNSPLHF
CDR3 DNA: TGTGCCATCGCGGCCATGGGGGCCTTGAATTCACCCCTCCACTTT

CDR3 length: 13
clone size: .
V gene: TRBV7-6
J gene: TRBJ1-3
D gene: .
CDR3 protein: CASSLERGNTIYF
CDR3 DNA: TGTGCCAGCAGCTTGGAGCGGGGAAACACCATATATTTT

CDR3 length: 17
clone size: .
V gene: TRBV7-2
J gene: TRBJ2-2
D gene: TRBD1
CDR3 protein: CASSSFRDRGGTGELFF
CDR3 DNA: TGTGCCAGCAGCTCCTTCCGGGACAGGGGCGGAACCGGGGAGCTGTTTTTT

CDR3 length: 13
clone size: once
V gene: TRBV29-1
J gene: TRBJ1-1
D gene: .
CDR3 protein: CSVDEGVTREAFF
CDR3 DNA: TGCAGCGTTGACGAGGGGGTCACACGGGAAGCTTTCTTT

CDR3 length: 12
clone size: .
V gene: TRBV3-1/TRBV3-2
J gene: TRBJ2-7
D gene: .
CDR3 protein: CASSQDHYEQYF
CDR3 DNA: TGTGCCAGCAGCCAAGATCACTACGAGCAGTACTTC

CDR3 length: 15
clone size: .
V gene: TRBV11-2
J gene: TRBJ2-7
D gene: TRBD1
CDR3 protein: CASSQGQGSSYEQYF
CDR3 DNA: TGTGCCAGCAGCCAGGGACAGGGGTCTTCCTACGAGCAGTACTTC

CDR3 length: 16
clone size: .
V gene: TRBV11-3
J gene: TRBJ2-2
D gene: TRBD1
CDR3 protein: CASSYRDRGGTGELFF
CDR3 DNA: TGTGCCAGCAGCTACAGGGACAGGGGAGGGACCGGGGAGCTGTTTTTT

CDR3 length: 15
clone size: .
V gene: TRBV7-7
J gene: TRBJ2-7
D gene: TRBD1
CDR3 protein: CASSQEDRQTYEQYF
CDR3 DNA: TGTGCCAGCAGCCAGGAGGACAGGCAGACCTACGAGCAGTACTTC

CDR3 length: 13
clone size: once
V gene: TRBV11-3
J gene: TRBJ1-1
D gene: .
CDR3 protein: CASSLRENTEAFF
CDR3 DNA: TGTGCCAGCAGCTTGAGGGAGAACACTGAAGCTTTCTTT

CDR3 length: 15
clone size: .
V gene: TRBV5-1
J gene: TRBJ2-2
D gene: TRBD2
CDR3 protein: CASSPGTTNTGELFF
CDR3 DNA: TGCGCCAGCAGCCCAGGGACTACGAACACCGGGGAGCTGTTTTTT

CDR3 length: 16
clone size: .
V gene: TRBV7-3
J gene: TRBJ2-7
D gene: TRBD1
CDR3 protein: CASSLTSRGQSYEQYF
CDR3 DNA: TGTGCCAGCAGCTTAACGTCGAGGGGGCAGTCCTACGAGCAGTACTTC

CDR3 length: 14
clone size: .
V gene: TRBV9
J gene: TRBJ1-4
D gene: TRBD1
CDR3 protein: CASSETGGNEKLFF
CDR3 DNA: TGTGCCAGCAGCGAGACAGGGGGTAATGAAAAACTGTTTTTT

CDR3 length: 16
clone size: .
V gene: TRBV9
J gene: TRBJ1-1
D gene: TRBD1
CDR3 protein: CASSGGQGSMNTEAFF
CDR3 DNA: TGTGCCAGCAGCGGAGGACAGGGTTCGATGAACACTGAAGCTTTCTTT

CDR3 length: 13
clone size: .
V gene: TRBV7-8
J gene: TRBJ2-5
D gene: .
CDR3 protein: CASSKRDWETQYF
CDR3 DNA: TGTGCCAGCAGCAAAAGGGACTGGGAGACCCAGTACTTC

CDR3 length: 15
clone size: .
V gene: TRBV9
J gene: TRBJ2-1
D gene: TRBD2
CDR3 protein: CASSAVGRGVNEQFF
CDR3 DNA: TGTGCCAGCAGCGCAGTTGGGCGGGGGGTGAATGAGCAGTTCTTC

CDR3 length: 14
clone size: .
V gene: TRBV19
J gene: TRBJ2-5
D gene: .
CDR3 protein: CASSIGGRRETQYF
CDR3 DNA: TGTGCCAGTAGTATAGGTGGGCGTCGGGAGACCCAGTACTTC

CDR3 length: 14
clone size: .
V gene: TRBV20-1
J gene: TRBJ2-5
D gene: TRBD1
CDR3 protein: CSASGTGWEETQYF
CDR3 DNA: TGCAGTGCCAGTGGGACAGGGTGGGAAGAGACCCAGTACTTC

CDR3 length: 12
clone size: .
V gene: TRBV6-2/TRBV6-3
J gene: TRBJ1-1
D gene: .
CDR3 protein: CASSTLGGEAFF
CDR3 DNA: TGTGCCAGCAGTACCCTAGGGGGTGAAGCTTTCTTT

CDR3 length: 13
clone size: few
V gene: TRBV4-2
J gene: TRBJ1-2
D gene: .
CDR3 protein: CASTGGGGNGYTF
CDR3 DNA: TGTGCCAGCACCGGGGGGGGCGGGAATGGCTACACCTTC

CDR3 length: 13
clone size: few
V gene: TRBV11-3
J gene: TRBJ2-1
D gene: .
CDR3 protein: CASSLGVGSEQFF
CDR3 DNA: TGTGCCAGCAGCTTAGGGGTGGGGAGTGAGCAGTTCTTC

CDR3 length: 12
clone size: .
V gene: TRBV5-1
J gene: TRBJ2-1
D gene: .
CDR3 protein: CASSGQYNEQFF
CDR3 DNA: TGCGCCAGCAGTGGACAGTACAATGAGCAGTTCTTC

CDR3 length: 15
clone size: .
V gene: TRBV6-2/TRBV6-3
J gene: TRBJ2-7
D gene: .
CDR3 protein: CASSYSSLQEYEQYF
CDR3 DNA: TGTGCCAGCAGTTACTCGAGTCTCCAGGAATACGAGCAGTACTTC

CDR3 length: 12
clone size: few
V gene: TRBV6-5
J gene: TRBJ1-2
D gene: .
CDR3 protein: CASRDRNYGYTF
CDR3 DNA: TGTGCCAGCAGGGACAGAAACTATGGCTACACCTTC